Listed here are 23 T cell receptor beta chains from one sample, sequenced in a study of identical twins. TCRdb reprocessed the 5' RACE reads with MiXCR, giving one entry per CDR3 protein. The sample comprises 500,000 or so distinct CDR3 sequences, approximately 22% of which are singletons, and 0.75% to 0.95% rests with the top ten. A further study also used this sample, focusing on T cells expressing NK-cell markers.

The sequencing sample was made of CD4+ T cells sorted from blood. The receptors were gathered from a woman aged 18 to 35 in good health.

The chain links TRBV5-1 to TRBJ2-7; D gene unclear. The CDR3 has 13 residues. V lost 4 bases and J lost 0, with 8 bases in between. Germline V gives CDR1 SGHRS, CDR2 YFSETQ. CDR3 in amino acids: CASSRPLSYEQYF. As DNA, the CDR3 is TGCGCCAGCAGCCGCCCCCTCTCCTACGAGCAGTACTTC.

This clonotype was seen at least ten times. The chain couples TRBV20-1 to TRBJ2-5, with 7 nucleotides matching TRBD2. V lost 0 bases to trimming and J lost 1 base; unmatched junction nucleotides: 11. The CDR3 spans 17 residues. Germline V gene data show CDR1 as DFQATT and CDR2 as SNEGSKA (reference sequence). This CDR3 is CSARDLLVAGAQETQYF. CDR3 coding DNA: TGCAGTGCTAGAGATCTTCTGGTAGCGGGTGCCCAAGAGACCCAGTACTTC.

This clonotype was seen only a few times. The rearrangement joins TRBV20-1 to TRBJ1-1; D gene uncertain. Germline-derived CDR1 and CDR2 are DFQATT and SNEGSKA (reference sequence). The CDR3 spans 13 residues. With 3 bases removed from V and 3 bases from J, the gap between germline ends came to 11 bases. The CDR3 coding sequence is TGCAGTGCTAGTGTGTTCGGGGACACTGAAGCTTTCTTT. This translates into CSASVFGDTEAFF.

The V gene is TRBV7-9, the J gene TRBJ2-1, with TRBD2 matching over 12 bases. V lost 3 bases and J lost 8; bases outside the gene matches: 8. The CDR3 is 16 amino acids. CDR1 SEHNR and CDR2 FQNEAQ come from the germline V gene (reference sequence). Here the CDR3 reads CASSLRLAGGLDEQFF. The DNA of the CDR3 is TGTGCCAGCAGCTTGCGTCTAGCGGGGGGGCTAGATGAGCAGTTCTTC.

In its sample, this clonotype was seen many times. The chain is built from TRBV6-2 or TRBV6-3 and TRBJ2-2; D may match TRBD1 or TRBD2 (5 bases each). Trimming shortened V by 6 bases and J by 6 bases, and 11 bases separated the two germline ends. The CDR3 runs 13 residues. Germline V gene data show CDR1 as MNHEY and CDR2 as SVGEGT. CDR3 in amino acids: CASRRGTSGELFF. The CDR3 DNA reads TGTGCCAGCAGACGTGGGACCTCCGGGGAGCTGTTTTTT.

The rearrangement joins TRBV11-2 to TRBJ2-1; TRBD2 matches 12 bases. Trimming cost V 4 bases and J 4 bases; bases outside gene matches: 11. The CDR3 sequence is 18 residues long. Germline assignment: CDR1 SGHAT and CDR2 FQNNGV. CDR3 residues: CASSYKSRGLAGYNEQFF. The CDR3 DNA is TGTGCCAGCAGCTATAAGAGCCGTGGACTAGCGGGGTACAATGAGCAGTTCTTC.

The rearrangement links TRBV12-3 or TRBV12-4 to TRBJ2-2, with D possibly matching TRBD1 (6 bases). The CDR3 is made up of 12 amino acids. The ends were cut back, 7 bases at V and 7 bases at J, with 10 bases in the middle. This chain's CDR3 is CASNRDGGELFF. In nucleotides, the CDR3 is TGTGCCAGCAACAGGGATGGCGGGGAGCTGTTTTTT.

This clonotype was seen a few times. The rearrangement links TRBV6-5 to TRBJ2-1; D is uncertain. CDR1 is MNHEY and CDR2 is SVGAGI in the germline V gene. Trimming stripped 0 bases from V and 3 bases from J, with 12 bases between. This CDR3 has 16 residues. The CDR3 sequence: CASSYSSALIYNEQFF. In DNA form, the CDR3 reads TGTGCCAGCAGTTACTCCAGCGCCTTAATCTACAATGAGCAGTTCTTC.

This clonotype was seen at least ten times. The rearrangement joins TRBV5-1 to TRBJ2-1; 7 bases line up with TRBD1. This CDR3 has 16 residues. CDR1 is SGHRS and CDR2 is YFSETQ in the germline V gene. Losses at the gene ends were 4 bases for V and 4 bases for J; bases not matched to a gene: 11. CDR3 amino acids: CASSGVTGVRYNEQFF. The CDR3 DNA follows: TGCGCCAGCAGCGGCGTCACAGGGGTTCGATACAATGAGCAGTTCTTC.

The gene calls are TRBV12-3 or TRBV12-4 and TRBJ2-3; a weak D match, TRBD1 (6 bases). Deletions cut 6 bases from V and 6 bases from J, with 19 bases between. The CDR3 runs 15 residues. In DNA form, the CDR3 reads TGTGCCAGCAGCCAGGGGACCGTAAGACTTGATACGCAGTATTTT. Translated, it gives CASSQGTVRLDTQYF.

This clonotype has at least ten counts. The gene calls are TRBV10-2 and TRBJ2-1, with 10 bases identical to TRBD2. CDR3 length: 15 residues. Unmatched junction bases numbered 7, after V lost 5 bases and J lost 6 bases. Germline assignment: CDR1 WSHSY and CDR2 SAAADI. CDR3 sequence: CASSQTSGNLNEQFF. CDR3 in DNA: TGCGCCAGCAGTCAAACTAGCGGGAATCTCAATGAGCAGTTCTTC.

This clonotype turned up a few times. V gene TRBV12-3 or TRBV12-4 combines with J gene TRBJ1-5, with D unclear. This CDR3 comprises 15 residues. Trimming cost V 2 bases and J 1 base, with 9 bases left between them. The CDR3 DNA sequence: TGTGCCAGCAGTTTATACTTACGGAGCAATCAGCCCCAGCATTTT. Its protein is CASSLYLRSNQPQHF.

The CDR3 DNA sequence: TGTGCCAGCAGGGGGGGGACAGTAGCTAACTATGGCTACACCTTC. Protein: CASRGGTVANYGYTF. This chain links TRBV6-1 with TRBJ1-2, with TRBD1 identical over 7 bases. The V gene end was trimmed by 6 bases and the J gene end by 0 bases; junction bases not matched to a gene: 7. Germline assignment: CDR1 MNHNS and CDR2 SASEGT. The CDR3 contains 15 residues.

Note on this clonotype: The missing conserved phenylalanine or tryptophan at the end of this CDR3 makes a read error likely. This rearrangement joins TRBV5-1 to TRBJ1-2; D is perhaps TRBD1 (6 bases). Trimming pared 4 bases from V and 2 bases from J, leaving 9 bases between. The CDR3 runs 13 residues. Germline CDR1 reads SGHRS; CDR2 reads YFSETQ. CDR3 coding DNA: TGCGCCAGCAGCCCAGGACAGAACTATGGCTACACCGTC. Translated, it gives CASSPGQNYGYTV.

This clonotype was picked up many times. The chain employs TRBV5-1 and TRBJ2-1; 12 bases agree with TRBD2. Germline V gene data show CDR1 as SGHRS and CDR2 as YFSETQ. With 8 bases clipped from V and 6 bases from J, the junction kept 12 bases outside the gene matches. The CDR3 runs 16 residues. This CDR3 is CASYPSGLAGINEQFF. CDR3 coding DNA: TGCGCCAGTTACCCGTCCGGACTAGCGGGGATCAATGAGCAGTTCTTC.

In this sample, this clonotype turned up a few times. The CDR3 DNA reads as TGCGCCAGCGGCACCTCAGTCCGAGAGACCCAGTACTTC. This encodes CASGTSVRETQYF. The chain combines TRBV5-1 with TRBJ2-5, with D unclear. The CDR3 has 13 residues. Trimming stripped 7 bases from V and 4 bases from J, with 14 bases between. Germline V lookup: CDR1 SGHRS, CDR2 YFSETQ.

The J gene is TRBJ1-1, the V gene TRBV25-1; D gene unclear. Germline values: CDR1 MGHDK, CDR2 SYGVNS. The ends were cut back, 11 bases at V and 4 bases at J, with 17 bases in the middle. The CDR3 sequence is 13 residues long. CDR3 DNA: TGTGCCTACGCGGTAGACATAGGCACTGAAGCTTTCTTT. Amino acid sequence: CAYAVDIGTEAFF.

The CDR3 nucleotides are TGTGCCAGCAGCTTAGGGGTAGGGTTCTCCTACGAGCAGTACTTC. Protein sequence: CASSLGVGFSYEQYF. The chain combines TRBV7-9 with TRBJ2-7, with unresolved D. The V and J ends lost 1 base and 0 bases respectively, with 10 bases between them. Germline CDR1 SEHNR, CDR2 FQNEAQ (reference sequence). The length of the CDR3 is 15 residues.

This clonotype was picked up a small number of times. The chain employs TRBV7-7 and TRBJ2-1; the match to TRBD2 covers 8 bases. The CDR3 runs to 15 residues. The V gene's germline CDR1 is SSHAT and CDR2 FNYEAQ (reference sequence). Unmatched junction bases numbered 11, after V lost 5 bases and J lost 8 bases. The CDR3 region has the DNA TGTGCCAGCAGCCCGGGACTAGGACCGTTTGATGAGCAGTTCTTC. Its protein product is CASSPGLGPFDEQFF.

This clonotype occurred many times. This sequence joins TRBV9 and TRBJ2-7, with D possibly matching TRBD1 (6 bases). The CDR3 length is 14 residues. The germline V gene has CDR1 SGDLS and CDR2 YYNGEE. Trimming shortened V by 1 base and J by 8 bases, and 16 bases separated the two germline ends. The CDR3 protein is CASSVTTEGHKQYF. CDR3 nucleotides: TGTGCCAGCAGCGTAACCACCGAGGGACATAAGCAGTACTTC.

This clonotype was detected many times. As DNA, the CDR3 is TGTGCCAGCAGCTTAAGCGGACTAACAGATACGCAGTATTTT. Protein sequence: CASSLSGLTDTQYF. The V gene is TRBV7-2, the J gene TRBJ2-3; D possibly corresponds to TRBD2 (6 bases). This CDR3 is 14 amino acids long. The germline V gene has CDR1 SGHTA and CDR2 FQGNSA. Deletions cut 2 bases from V and 3 bases from J, with 9 bases between.

This clonotype was detected once. The chain links TRBV7-2 to TRBJ2-5; D remains unclear. The CDR3 has 13 amino acids. V dropped 8 bases and J dropped 5 bases, with 15 bases sitting between them. CDR1 and CDR2 from the germline V gene are SGHTA and FQGNSA. In nucleotides, the CDR3 is TGTGCCAGCGGCAGTACTTTGTTGGAGACCCAGTACTTC. Protein sequence: CASGSTLLETQYF.

The CDR3 here is CSASVGHNEQFF. CDR3 coding DNA: TGCAGTGCTAGCGTGGGTCACAATGAGCAGTTCTTC. This chain connects TRBV20-1 to TRBJ2-1, with D unresolved. CDR1 is DFQATT and CDR2 is SNEGSKA in the germline V gene (reference sequence). This CDR3 spans 12 amino acids. With 3 bases removed from V and 5 bases from J, the gap between germline ends came to 8 bases.